Below, 31 T cell receptor beta chains from the same sample are listed, as sequenced in a study of cytomegalovirus exposure and HLA in healthy donors. PCR was performed using 60 Vbeta and 13 Jbeta primers. Assay used: immunoSEQ multiplex PCR; TCRdb lists only in-frame clones, some missing. The table records 150,000 to 200,000 clones, 80% of them present only once. Sequenced sample: PBMCs. These receptors were obtained from a male donor in good health and CMV-seropositive.

The genes are TRBV19 and TRBJ2-7, with a tentative D call TRBD2 (6 bases). Trimming removed 5 bases at V and 7 bases at J, with 12 bases between. This CDR3 has 12 residues. CDR1 and CDR2 from the germline V gene are LNHDA and SQIVND (reference sequence). CDR3 DNA sequence: TGTGCCAGTAGTCCGGGGGTTCGGGAGCAGTACTTC. Translated: CASSPGVREQYF.

This clone was detected a few times. The chain's CDR3 is CAVSTRSLHEQYF. The CDR3 DNA reads TGTGCCGTTAGTACCCGAAGTCTCCACGAGCAGTACTTC. The chain is built from TRBV7-9 and TRBJ2-7; D is uncertain. The CDR3 extends over 13 amino acids. Germline V CDR1 and CDR2: SEHNR, FQNEAQ (reference sequence). Trimming cost V 11 bases and J 5 bases, with 19 bases left between them.

The sample holds a few counts of this clone. The chain joins TRBV9 to TRBJ2-7; TRBD2 aligns across 11 bases. The CDR3 extends over 14 amino acids. The J segment lost 6 bases and the V segment lost 3 bases, leaving 5 bases of the junction unmatched. Looked up from germline, CDR1 is SGDLS and CDR2 is YYNGEE. The DNA for the CDR3 is TGTGCCAGCAGCGAGGGGACTAGCGGTGGCGAGCAGTACTTC. Protein product: CASSEGTSGGEQYF.

As DNA, the CDR3 is TGTGCCAGCAGCGTAGAAGCGGACAGCAATCAGCCCCAGCATTTT. Translation: CASSVEADSNQPQHF. The rearrangement links TRBV9 to TRBJ1-5; D unclear. V was trimmed by 0 bases and J by 1 base, leaving 8 bases between them. The CDR3 extends over 15 amino acids. Germline V gives CDR1 SGDLS, CDR2 YYNGEE.

The V gene is TRBV25-1, the J gene TRBJ2-7, with D perhaps TRBD2 (6 bases). In germline, CDR1 is MGHDK, CDR2 SYGVNS. The germline V and J ends were trimmed by 6 bases and 4 bases, with 16 bases remaining between them. The CDR3 length is 14 residues. As DNA, the CDR3 is TGTGCCAGCAGCCCCTGGGGGGAGCGGTACGAGCAGTACTTC. Protein product: CASSPWGERYEQYF.

This clone was found once. The chain combines TRBV7-9 with TRBJ2-1; D is uncertain. The CDR3 consists of 12 residues. Germline lookup yields CDR1 SEHNR and CDR2 FQNEAQ (reference sequence). With 4 bases removed from V and 12 bases from J, the gap between germline ends came to 13 bases. The CDR3 coding sequence is TGTGCCAGCAGCTCGAATCCGCTATCGCAGTTCTTC. Translating gives CASSSNPLSQFF.

The CDR3 here is CASSDRKNTGELFF. The CDR3 DNA follows: TGTGCCAGCAGTGACAGGAAGAACACCGGGGAGCTGTTTTTT. This chain connects TRBV25-1 to TRBJ2-2; D is uncertain. Germline V gene sequence: CDR1 MGHDK, CDR2 SYGVNS. V dropped 3 bases and J dropped 1 base, with 6 bases sitting between them. This CDR3 has 14 amino acids.

The CDR3 sequence is CASTIGLAGGREQFF. In nucleotides, the CDR3 is TGTGCCAGCACCATTGGACTAGCGGGAGGACGCGAGCAGTTCTTC. V usage is TRBV27 and J usage is TRBJ2-1, with TRBD2 matching 14 bases. The CDR3 has 15 amino acids. Germline V CDR1 and CDR2: MNHEY, SMNVEV (reference sequence). Trimming at V came to 7 bases and at J to 10 bases, leaving 9 bases not matched to a gene.

This chain connects TRBV9 to TRBJ1-1; tentative D call: TRBD1 (6 bases). CDR1 SGDLS and CDR2 YYNGEE come from the germline V gene. The germline V and J ends were trimmed by 0 bases and 7 bases, with 16 bases remaining between them. The CDR3 extends over 15 amino acids. The CDR3 nucleotides read TGTGCCAGCAGCGTAGCTCGGCAGGGGATCGGTGAAGCTTTCTTT. Protein product: CASSVARQGIGEAFF.

The CDR3, as DNA: TGTGCCAGCAGTCTTGAGAACAATGAGCAGTTCTTC. Protein: CASSLENNEQFF. The chain has TRBV27 and TRBJ2-1; D is unresolved. Germline V gives CDR1 MNHEY, CDR2 SMNVEV (reference sequence). With 5 bases removed from V and 5 bases from J, the gap between germline ends came to 7 bases. The length of the CDR3 is 12 residues.

The chain joins TRBV6-1 to TRBJ2-1; possibly TRBD2 for D (5 bases). The CDR3 has 15 residues. Germline V gene lookup returns CDR1 MNHNS and CDR2 SASEGT. Deletions cut 6 bases from V and 0 bases from J, with 12 bases between. This chain's CDR3 is CASRLDWSSYNEQFF. The CDR3 nucleotides are TGTGCCAGCAGGCTGGACTGGAGCTCCTACAATGAGCAGTTCTTC.

The chain couples TRBV7-9 to TRBJ1-5, with TRBD1 identical over 10 bases. J lost 10 bases, V lost 5 bases, and 11 bases had no gene match. CDR1 is SEHNR, CDR2 FQNEAQ, per germline (reference sequence). The CDR3 runs 15 residues. CDR3 region: CASSGTGEGLVPQHF. The CDR3 nucleotides are TGTGCCAGCAGCGGGACAGGGGAGGGGCTGGTACCCCAGCATTTT.

The chain uses TRBV6-5 and TRBJ1-2; maybe TRBD1 (5 bases). From germline, CDR1 is MNHEY and CDR2 SVGAGI. The V and J ends lost 6 bases and 6 bases respectively, with 17 bases between them. CDR3 length: 14 amino acids. In nucleotides, the CDR3 is TGTGCCAGCAGCCCAGGGATATGCTGGGATGGCTACACCTTC. Translated: CASSPGICWDGYTF.

This clone came up once. The V gene is TRBV19, the J gene TRBJ2-2; tentatively, D is TRBD1 (5 bases). Trimming pared 2 bases from V and 7 bases from J, leaving 23 bases between. Germline V CDR1 and CDR2: LNHDA, SQIVND (reference sequence). The CDR3 runs 18 residues. CDR3 sequence: CASSIRSLGPGLGGELFF. The CDR3, as DNA: TGTGCCAGTAGTATAAGGAGTCTGGGGCCAGGTTTAGGCGGGGAGCTGTTTTTT.

This clone was counted many times. The chain is built from TRBV6-5 and TRBJ2-3; TRBD2 aligns across 9 bases. V shed 0 bases and J 3 bases; nucleotides not matched to a gene: 4. Germline CDR1 and CDR2: MNHEY and SVGAGI. The CDR3 has 16 amino acids. For the CDR3, the DNA is TGTGCCAGCAGTTACTCTAGCGGGAGTGGGACAGATACGCAGTATTTT. Translation gives CASSYSSGSGTDTQYF.

There are a few counts of this clone. This rearrangement joins TRBV18 to TRBJ2-5, with 10 bases fitting TRBD1. CDR1 and CDR2 (germline): KGHSH, LQKENI. The CDR3 has 18 amino acids. V dropped 1 base and J dropped 4; count of bases not matched to a gene: 12. CDR3 nucleotides: TGTGCCAGCTCACCACTCCCGATAGGACAGGGGGGAGCAGAGACCCAGTACTTC. The encoded protein is CASSPLPIGQGGAETQYF.

The rearrangement links TRBV4-1 to TRBJ2-1, with 8 bases identical to TRBD2. V lost 1 base to trimming and J lost 9 bases; unmatched junction nucleotides: 5. The germline CDR1 and CDR2 sequences are MGHRA and YSYEKL. This CDR3 contains 14 residues. CDR3 bases: TGCGCCAGCAGCCAAGTAGCGGGATCCGGTGAGCAGTTCTTC. It translates to CASSQVAGSGEQFF.

This clone was recorded once. The chain is built from TRBV27 and TRBJ1-1, with TRBD1 as a possible D gene (5 bases). Germline values: CDR1 MNHEY, CDR2 SMNVEV (reference sequence). V lost 1 base, J lost 0 bases, and 9 bases lay in between. The CDR3 is 15 residues long. CDR3 loop: CASSLWGGLNTEAFF. In nucleotides, the CDR3 is TGTGCCAGCAGTTTATGGGGGGGTCTGAACACTGAAGCTTTCTTT.

The chain couples TRBV19 to TRBJ1-3; D is perhaps TRBD1 (5 bases). Germline V CDR1 and CDR2: LNHDA, SQIVND (reference sequence). The CDR3 loop spans 15 amino acids. Trimming shortened V by 4 bases and J by 0 bases, and 10 bases separated the two germline ends. The DNA of the CDR3 is TGTGCCAGTAGTACCACAGGTTTCTCTGGAAACACCATATATTTT. It encodes CASSTTGFSGNTIYF. Full variable domain (rest looked up from reference TRBV19 and TRBJ1-3): DGGITQSPKYLFRKEGQNVTLSCEQNLNHDAMYWYRQDPGQGLRLIYYSQIVNDFQKGDIAEGYSVSREKKESFPLTVTSAQKNPTAFYLCASSTTGFSGNTIYFGEGSWLTVV.

The chain has TRBV11-2 and TRBJ2-2; weak D call: TRBD2 (7 bases). The CDR3 is 16 amino acids. Germline V gene sequence: CDR1 SGHAT, CDR2 FQNNGV. V lost 1 base, J lost 5 bases, and 14 bases lay in between. CDR3 sequence (DNA): TGTGCCAGCAGCTTAGTGGCTCGGGGGGCAACCGGGGAGCTGTTTTTT. Protein product: CASSLVARGATGELFF.

This clone was detected a few times. The V call is TRBV6-1, the J call TRBJ1-5, with 10 bases fitting TRBD1. CDR1 and CDR2 from the germline V gene are MNHNS and SASEGT. V shed 4 bases and J 0 bases; nucleotides not matched to a gene: 12. The CDR3 runs 19 residues. The CDR3 sequence is CASSGPTGGYTYSNQPQHF. The CDR3 DNA reads TGTGCCAGCAGTGGACCGACAGGGGGCTATACCTATAGCAATCAGCCCCAGCATTTT.

This chain links TRBV9 with TRBJ2-7, with a tentative D call TRBD2 (6 bases). Germline CDR1 and CDR2: SGDLS and YYNGEE. Trimming removed 7 bases at V and 2 bases at J, with 22 bases between. The CDR3 extends over 16 amino acids. DNA for the CDR3: TGTGCCAGCTCGGAGGGTGTGACTACTAAAACCTACGAGCAGTACTTC. Its protein is CASSEGVTTKTYEQYF.

The rearrangement links TRBV11-2 to TRBJ2-7; 13 nucleotides align to TRBD2. The CDR3 sequence is 18 residues long. The ends lost 5 bases at V and 1 base at J; junction bases unmatched: 11. Per the germline V gene, CDR1 is SGHAT and CDR2 is FQNNGV. The CDR3 protein is CASSPTLGLAGVSYEQYF. The CDR3 DNA is TGTGCCAGCAGCCCAACCCTTGGACTAGCGGGAGTTTCCTACGAGCAGTACTTC. The variable domain in full, completed from reference TRBV11-2 and TRBJ2-7, reads EAGVAQSPRYKIIEKRQSVAFWCNPISGHATLYWYQQILGQGPKLLIQFQNNGVVDDSQLPKDRFSAERLKGVDSTLKIQPAKLEDSAVYLCASSPTLGLAGVSYEQYFGPGTRLTVT.

The rearrangement uses TRBV7-6 and TRBJ2-1, with 7 bases lining up with TRBD2. Per the germline V gene, CDR1 is SGHVS and CDR2 is FNYEAQ. V was pared by 4 bases and J by 6 bases, with 18 bases of the junction left unmatched. The CDR3 sequence is 18 residues long. This CDR3 reads CASSSTPRGTTEINEQFF. DNA for the CDR3: TGTGCCAGCAGCTCGACGCCTCGCGGGACTACGGAGATCAATGAGCAGTTCTTC.

The rearrangement joins TRBV7-2 to TRBJ2-1; a weak D match, TRBD2 (5 bases). Germline CDR1 SGHTA, CDR2 FQGNSA. Trimming took off 6 bases at V and 12 bases at J, with 18 bases between the two ends. This CDR3 has 13 residues. In DNA form, the CDR3 reads TGTGCCAGCAGGGACCAGAACGGGATAAGGCAGTTCTTC. It yields the protein CASRDQNGIRQFF. Using reference TRBV7-2 and TRBJ2-1 for the parts outside the CDR3, the full variable domain is GAGVSQSPSNKVTEKGKDVELRCDPISGHTALYWYRQSLGQGLEFLIYFQGNSAPDKSGLPSDRFSAERTGGSVSTLTIQRTQQEDSAVYLCASRDQNGIRQFFGPGTRLTVL.

The chain has TRBV4-3 and TRBJ2-1; 8 nucleotides agree with TRBD2. The CDR3 loop spans 15 amino acids. J lost 4 bases, V lost 4 bases, and 6 bases had no gene match. The V gene's germline CDR1 is LGHNA and CDR2 YSLEER. CDR3 bases: TGCGCCAGCAGCCCTCAAAGCGGGAGTTACAATGAGCAGTTCTTC. Translation: CASSPQSGSYNEQFF.

This clone was counted once. V and J are TRBV4-2 and TRBJ2-3; tentative D call: TRBD2 (6 bases). Trimming shortened V by 3 bases and J by 0 bases, and 16 bases separated the two germline ends. Germline CDR1 reads LGHNA; CDR2 reads YNFKEQ. The CDR3 runs to 17 residues. The CDR3 reads CASSHLPSVSSTDTQYF. For the CDR3, the DNA is TGTGCCAGCAGCCACCTCCCTAGCGTCTCTAGCACAGATACGCAGTATTTT.

The chain combines TRBV4-1 with TRBJ2-3; weak D call: TRBD2 (5 bases). This CDR3 is built from 17 residues. The V end was cut by 0 bases, the J end by 0 bases, with 13 bases between. Germline CDR1 is MGHRA and CDR2 is YSYEKL. The chain's CDR3 is CASSQESDSESTDTQYF. The CDR3, as DNA: TGCGCCAGCAGCCAAGAGAGTGATAGCGAGAGCACAGATACGCAGTATTTT.

Only one count was recorded for this clone. The chain has TRBV7-2 and TRBJ1-5, with TRBD1 identical over 7 bases. Germline V gene data show CDR1 as SGHTA and CDR2 as FQGNSA. This CDR3 contains 18 residues. V trimming: 1 base; J trimming: 0 bases; junction bases outside the gene matches: 9. CDR3 residues: CASSLVGAGGFSNQPQHF. For the CDR3, the DNA is TGTGCCAGCAGCTTAGTTGGGGCAGGGGGATTTAGCAATCAGCCCCAGCATTTT.

The genes are TRBV5-4 and TRBJ1-1; 7 bases are a match to TRBD1. This CDR3 region has 15 residues. V shed 1 base and J 4 bases; nucleotides not matched to a gene: 7. Germline V gene sequence: CDR1 SGHNT, CDR2 YYREEE (reference sequence). The CDR3: CASSLRGQFGTEAFF. Written as DNA, the CDR3 is TGTGCCAGCAGCTTGAGGGGACAGTTCGGCACTGAAGCTTTCTTT.

The chain couples TRBV7-2 to TRBJ2-1, with 16 bases fitting TRBD2. Germline values: CDR1 SGHTA, CDR2 FQGNSA. J was trimmed by 12 bases and V by 5 bases; bases with no gene match: 4. The CDR3 length is 14 residues. DNA for the CDR3: TGTGCCAGCAGCAAGGGACTAGCGGGAGGGATGCAGTTCTTC. Translated: CASSKGLAGGMQFF.